This entry lists 10 T cell receptor beta chains sequenced from one sample in a study of T cells after posttransplantation cyclophosphamide. TCRdb's copy holds only in-frame clones and misses some; the assay was immunoSEQ multiplex PCR. This sample has 15,000 to 20,000 clones, with 85% found just once. Methotrexate plus calcineurin inhibitor accompanied controls' myeloablative marrow transplants; sampling was 1 year later. Sequencing used PBMCs, obtained after allogeneic stem cell transplant with calcineurin inhibitor and methotrexate. The receptors originated from a female patient aged 18 to 29 who received an allogeneic stem cell transplant from an unrelated donor, was CMV-positive, and had acute and chronic GVHD. Some T cells here may be from the graft donor.

This clone was seen once. CDR3 nucleotides: TGTGCCAGCAGTGACCCGGATGGGGGGACGGATGGCTACACCTTC. It codes for CASSDPDGGTDGYTF. The chain combines TRBV25-1 with TRBJ1-2; D perhaps matches TRBD1 (5 bases). Per germline, CDR1 MGHDK and CDR2 SYGVNS. The CDR3 length is 15 residues. Trimming cost V 3 bases and J 6 bases, with 17 bases left between them.

The chain employs TRBV28 and TRBJ1-2, with 7 bases matching TRBD1. From germline, CDR1 is MDHEN and CDR2 SYDVKM. The CDR3 spans 13 residues. Trimming at V came to 10 bases and at J to 6 bases, leaving 11 bases not matched to a gene. The CDR3 DNA reads as TGTGCCATCGCACAATACAGGGGCGATGGCTACACCTTC. As protein: CAIAQYRGDGYTF.

This chain uses TRBV7-9 with TRBJ1-1; D ambiguous. The CDR3 is made up of 13 amino acids. CDR1 SEHNR and CDR2 FQNEAQ come from the germline V gene (reference sequence). Trimming took off 2 bases at V and 7 bases at J, with 11 bases between the two ends. The CDR3 protein is CASSLFLGDEAFF. The CDR3 nucleotides are TGTGCCAGCAGCTTATTTCTGGGAGATGAAGCTTTCTTT.

The gene calls are TRBV7-2 and TRBJ1-2; a possible D gene is TRBD1 (6 bases). The CDR3 loop spans 15 amino acids. Germline CDR1 SGHTA, CDR2 FQGNSA. Trimming pared 1 base from V and 4 bases from J, leaving 13 bases between. CDR3 loop: CASSLGAGVPYGYTF. Written as DNA, the CDR3 is TGTGCCAGCAGCTTAGGGGCAGGGGTCCCCTATGGCTACACCTTC.

The chain uses TRBV19 and TRBJ2-7; the match to TRBD2 covers 13 bases. The germline CDR1 and CDR2 sequences are LNHDA and SQIVND (reference sequence). J was trimmed by 2 bases and V by 2 bases; bases with no gene match: 6. The CDR3 totals 17 residues. The CDR3 DNA reads TGTGCCAGTAGTATACTTGGACTAGCGGGAGCACCCTACGAGCAGTACTTC. Translation: CASSILGLAGAPYEQYF.

The chain couples TRBV18 to TRBJ1-1; TRBD1 aligns across 8 bases. Germline lookup yields CDR1 KGHSH and CDR2 LQKENI. The J segment lost 9 bases and the V segment lost 3 bases, leaving 6 bases of the junction unmatched. CDR3 size: 13 residues. CDR3 in DNA: TGTGCCAGCTCACCGGCACAGGGGGGAAAAGCTTTCTTT. This encodes CASSPAQGGKAFF.

The CDR3 here is CASSYPATDTQYF. The CDR3 DNA reads as TGTGCCAGCAGCTATCCCGCGACAGATACGCAGTATTTT. The V gene is TRBV7-9, the J gene TRBJ2-3, with D uncertain. The V gene's germline CDR1 is SEHNR and CDR2 FQNEAQ (reference sequence). This CDR3 contains 13 residues. The V end lost 4 bases, the J end lost 3 bases, and 8 bases lay between the germline ends.

The chain couples TRBV7-8 to TRBJ2-7; 9 nucleotides line up with TRBD1. The CDR3 has 16 amino acids. J gave up 3 bases and V 3 bases, and 9 bases lay outside the gene matches. Germline loops: CDR1 SGHVS, CDR2 FQNEAQ. CDR3 residues: CASSFAGQGTFYEQYF. As DNA, the CDR3 is TGTGCCAGCAGCTTCGCGGGACAGGGTACTTTCTACGAGCAGTACTTC.

V is TRBV7-2 and J is TRBJ2-1; 7 bases align to TRBD2. Germline CDR1 and CDR2: SGHTA and FQGNSA. Losses at the gene ends were 5 bases for V and 2 bases for J; bases not matched to a gene: 6. CDR3 length: 15 residues. As DNA, the CDR3 is TGTGCCAGCAGCCCGGCTAGCGGAACCTACAATGAGCAGTTCTTC. It specifies CASSPASGTYNEQFF.

The chain combines TRBV5-6 with TRBJ1-2, with D possibly being TRBD1 (5 bases). This CDR3 spans 15 amino acids. The ends were cut back, 5 bases at V and 3 bases at J, with 17 bases in the middle. Germline CDR1 reads SGHDT; CDR2 reads YYEEEE. The CDR3 nucleotides are TGTGCCAGCAGTACCCCAGGGCGCAGGGACTATGGCTACACCTTC. This codes for CASSTPGRRDYGYTF.